What follows are 18 T cell receptor beta chains derived from one specimen sequenced in a study of T cell responses to AZD1222 COVID-19 vaccine (dated by TCRdb to the early 2020s). The library was built by means of the immunoSEQ multiplex PCR assay. TCRdb carries this immuneACCESS record with in-frame sequences only. Its versions omit some clonotypes, under half of them owing to an unresolved V gene in the studies checked, with the rest unexplained. The sample table shows around 180,000 clones, and about nine tenths are seen once. The biggest ten clones account for approximately 2.7% of the sample. The time point label for this specimen denotes: baseline before first vaccination. In the paper's terms, the treatment or condition label means: meningococcal conjugate vaccine given as trial control. The input for sequencing was peripheral blood, taken on day 0 of MenACWY control vaccination. The receptors stem from an adult in good health.

The V call is TRBV30, the J call TRBJ2-7; TRBD2 aligns across 7 bases. The CDR3 is 13 residues long. CDR1 and CDR2 from the germline V gene are GTSNPN and SVGIG (reference sequence). J lost 4 bases, V lost 2 bases, and 5 bases had no gene match. In nucleotides, the CDR3 is TGTGCCTGGAGTACCACGCGGGGGTACGAGCAGTACTTC. Translation: CAWSTTRGYEQYF.

The gene calls are TRBV27 and TRBJ2-1, with 12 nucleotides matching TRBD1. Germline CDR1 is MNHEY and CDR2 is SMNVEV (reference sequence). The CDR3 spans 14 residues. V lost 5 bases, J lost 7 bases, and 3 bases stayed unmatched. CDR3 nucleotide sequence: TGTGCCAGCAGTGGGACAGGGGGCTGGAATGAGCAGTTCTTC. Translation gives CASSGTGGWNEQFF.

This clone was found a few times. This chain uses TRBV29-1 with TRBJ2-3; 16 bases agree with TRBD2. CDR1 and CDR2 (germline): SQVTM, ANQGSEA. The CDR3 runs 17 residues. After removal of 7 bases from V and 0 bases from J, the junction contained 7 bases not matched to a gene. CDR3 DNA sequence: TGCAGCGGGGCGGGACTAGCGGGAGGGGGTAGCACAGATACGCAGTATTTT. Translation: CSGAGLAGGGSTDTQYF.

This clone was observed once. This chain connects TRBV6-1 to TRBJ1-2, with D unresolved. Germline loops: CDR1 MNHNS, CDR2 SASEGT. Between the trimmed V and J ends, which lost 2 bases and 2 bases, there was a span of 6 bases. This CDR3 region has 13 residues. The CDR3 DNA reads as TGTGCCAGCAGTGAACACAGAAACTATGGCTACACCTTC. Encoded protein: CASSEHRNYGYTF.

The rearrangement uses TRBV5-1 and TRBJ2-5; perhaps D is TRBD1 or TRBD2 (5 bases each). CDR1 is SGHRS, CDR2 YFSETQ, per germline. The CDR3 sequence is 14 residues long. Trimming cost V 3 bases and J 1 base, with 10 bases left between them. Here the CDR3 DNA reads TGCGCCAGCAGCTCGGGACGGAGCCAAGAGACCCAGTACTTC. This sequence encodes CASSSGRSQETQYF.

V is TRBV4-3 and J is TRBJ1-1; D gene unclear. This CDR3 is 16 amino acids long. In germline, CDR1 is LGHNA, CDR2 YSLEER. V lost 0 bases, J lost 1 base, and 12 bases lay in between. The DNA of the CDR3 is TGCGCCAGCAGCCAAGAAGCGTCAGGCGGGAACACTGAAGCTTTCTTT. This encodes CASSQEASGGNTEAFF.

The chain carries TRBV7-2 and TRBJ2-5; D unresolved. Deletions cut 5 bases from V and 2 bases from J, with 15 bases between. Germline V gene sequence: CDR1 SGHTA, CDR2 FQGNSA. This CDR3 is 15 amino acids long. DNA of the CDR3: TGTGCCAGCAGCACCCAGTGGGTTTTGCAAGAGACCCAGTACTTC. This sequence encodes CASSTQWVLQETQYF.

The chain links TRBV6-5 to TRBJ2-1; possibly TRBD1 for D (8 bases). The germline CDR1 and CDR2 sequences are MNHEY and SVGAGI. The CDR3 is made up of 14 amino acids. V was pared by 10 bases and J by 4 bases, with 17 bases between. CDR3 DNA sequence: TGTGCCACAGGGGGCGCTAGCGGTTACAATGAGCAGTTCTTC. Residues: CATGGASGYNEQFF.

The CDR3, as DNA: TGTGCCAGCAAGCAGGCGGTCGGCGGATTAGATACGCAGTATTTT. Translating gives CASKQAVGGLDTQYF. The J gene is TRBJ2-3, the V gene TRBV21-1. TRBV21-1 is labeled a pseudogene. The CDR3 sequence is 15 residues long.

The chain combines TRBV7-8 with TRBJ2-2, with D tentatively TRBD1 (6 bases). V lost 6 bases to trimming and J lost 4 bases, with 18 bases between them. CDR3 length equals 16 residues. The germline CDR1 and CDR2 sequences are SGHVS and FQNEAQ. This CDR3 reads CASRPGVLSITGELFF. Written as DNA, the CDR3 is TGTGCCAGCAGACCAGGGGTGTTGAGTATCACCGGGGAGCTGTTTTTT.

V and J are TRBV5-1 and TRBJ2-1; either TRBD1 or TRBD2 may fit D (5 bases each). This CDR3 is built from 17 residues. Germline CDR1 and CDR2: SGHRS and YFSETQ. Trimming left V 0 bases short and J 4 bases short, with 17 bases between. CDR3 DNA: TGCGCCAGCAGCTTGGAAGGCACGGGACCTCCGTACAATGAGCAGTTCTTC. Translation: CASSLEGTGPPYNEQFF.

The chain is built from TRBV24-1 and TRBJ1-5, with D possibly matching TRBD1 (5 bases). The CDR3 sequence is 13 residues long. Trimming shortened V by 2 bases and J by 4 bases, and 5 bases separated the two germline ends. The germline gives CDR1 KGHDR, CDR2 SFDVKD. The CDR3 bases are TGTGCCACCAGTGATTGGGGGAATCAGCCCCAGCATTTT. Translation: CATSDWGNQPQHF.

CDR3 protein: CASSIQGQVYGYTF. In DNA form, the CDR3 reads TGTGCCAGTAGTATACAGGGGCAGGTCTATGGCTACACCTTC. V is TRBV19 and J is TRBJ1-2, with TRBD1 as a possible D gene (6 bases). This CDR3 is 14 amino acids long. The V gene's germline CDR1 is LNHDA and CDR2 SQIVND (reference sequence). V shed 2 bases and J shed 4 bases, with 11 bases lying between them.

The rearrangement uses TRBV30 and TRBJ1-5; D unresolved. The CDR3 totals 15 residues. The ends were cut back, 0 bases at V and 2 bases at J, with 11 bases in the middle. Germline lookup yields CDR1 GTSNPN and CDR2 SVGIG (reference sequence). Here the CDR3 DNA reads TGTGCCTGGAGTGTAGGCAGTTCGGGCAATCAGCCCCAGCATTTT. Its translation is CAWSVGSSGNQPQHF. The full variable domain, with the rest looked up from reference TRBV30 and TRBJ1-5, is SQTIHQWPATLVQPVGSPLSLECTVEGTSNPNLYWYRQAAGRGLQLLFYSVGIGQISSEVPQNLSASRPQDRQFILSSKKLLLSDSGFYLCAWSVGSSGNQPQHFGDGTRLSIL.

This clone has just one count. CDR3: CAWSVNRGGYGELFF. CDR3 sequence (DNA): TGTGCCTGGAGTGTAAACAGGGGGGGATACGGGGAGCTGTTTTTT. The chain combines TRBV30 with TRBJ2-2; D possibly corresponds to TRBD1 (8 bases). V dropped 0 bases and J dropped 7 bases, with 15 bases sitting between them. Germline assignment: CDR1 GTSNPN and CDR2 SVGIG (reference sequence). This CDR3 contains 15 residues.

The chain couples TRBV28 to TRBJ1-3, with D hard to call. The CDR3 is 14 amino acids. The germline V and J ends were trimmed by 2 bases and 0 bases, with 5 bases remaining between them. Germline lookup yields CDR1 MDHEN and CDR2 SYDVKM. The CDR3 DNA reads TGTGCCAGCAGTTTAGGCCCCTCTGGAAACACCATATATTTT. This codes for CASSLGPSGNTIYF.

This rearrangement joins TRBV5-5 to TRBJ1-5, with 11 bases matching TRBD1. This CDR3 spans 16 amino acids. J lost 6 bases, V lost 2 bases, and 7 bases had no gene match. Germline values: CDR1 SGHKS, CDR2 YYEKEE (reference sequence). This chain's CDR3 is CASSFGGQGVGQPQHF. As DNA, the CDR3 is TGTGCCAGCAGCTTTGGGGGACAGGGGGTCGGTCAGCCCCAGCATTTT.

The CDR3 nucleotides read TGTGCCAGCAGTTTATCCCGGACTAGCGGGAGAGTTAATGAGCAGTTCTTC. This sequence encodes CASSLSRTSGRVNEQFF. The chain uses TRBV27 and TRBJ2-1; 13 bases agree with TRBD2. The trim removed 0 bases at V and 7 bases at J, leaving 6 bases unmatched. Germline assignment: CDR1 MNHEY and CDR2 SMNVEV (reference sequence). The CDR3 runs 17 residues.